This is a list of T cell receptor beta chains from one sample in a study of blood T cell repertoires in COVID-19. Sequenced by immunoSEQ multiplex PCR; TCRdb stores in-frame clones only, minus some. This sample yields about 36,000 clones, of which more than 70% are seen a single time; about 2% belongs to the top ten. Source material: peripheral blood. These receptors originate from a human donor in a cohort sampled during active COVID-19. CDR3s include the opening cysteine and the closing phenylalanine or tryptophan. The order of the fields is clone size, J gene, V gene, D gene, CDR3 DNA, CDR3 protein. The D gene is left open where the match is weak. Some rows mark clone size as missing; the rest say once, few, many or name a class of expanded clone.

clone size: NA; J gene: TRBJ2-5; V gene: TRBV2; D gene: TRBD1; CDR3 DNA: TGTGCCAGCAGTCCGACAGGGATACAAGAGACCCAGTACTTC; CDR3 protein: CASSPTGIQETQYF
clone size: NA; J gene: TRBJ2-5; V gene: TRBV5-1; D gene: NA; CDR3 DNA: TGCGCCAGCAGCTTGGGTGGGGGCCGACGGGCCCAGTACTTC; CDR3 protein: CASSLGGGRRAQYF
clone size: NA; J gene: TRBJ1-1; V gene: TRBV18; D gene: NA; CDR3 DNA: TGTGCCAGCTCCCCCGGGTATGGGAACACTGAAGCTTTCTTT; CDR3 protein: CASSPGYGNTEAFF
clone size: NA; J gene: TRBJ2-1; V gene: TRBV7-9; D gene: TRBD1; CDR3 DNA: TGTGCCAGCAGCCTGGGACAGGGAGGGCAGTTCTTC; CDR3 protein: CASSLGQGGQFF
clone size: NA; J gene: TRBJ2-4; V gene: TRBV19; D gene: TRBD1; CDR3 DNA: TGTGCCAGTAGTATCCGTACAGGGGCAAGGACCAAAAACATTCAGTACTTC; CDR3 protein: CASSIRTGARTKNIQYF
clone size: NA; J gene: TRBJ1-5; V gene: TRBV28; D gene: NA; CDR3 DNA: TGTGCCAGCAGTTTAGAAGGTGGAGGGACCTTAACTTATAGCAATCAGCCCCAGCATTTT; CDR3 protein: CASSLEGGGTLTYSNQPQHF
clone size: medium-sized; J gene: TRBJ1-6; V gene: TRBV5-1; D gene: NA; CDR3 DNA: TGCGCCAGCAGCCTGGGTTCCTACGGGGATTCACCCCTCCACTTT; CDR3 protein: CASSLGSYGDSPLHF
clone size: NA; J gene: TRBJ2-2; V gene: TRBV5-1; D gene: TRBD1; CDR3 DNA: TGCGCCACCAACCCAGGGGGCGCGACCGGGGAGCTGTTTTTT; CDR3 protein: CATNPGGATGELFF
clone size: NA; J gene: TRBJ2-3; V gene: TRBV27; D gene: NA; CDR3 DNA: TGTGCCAGCCCCCTCGAACCCCCGGGACATAACACAGATACGCAGTATTTT; CDR3 protein: CASPLEPPGHNTDTQYF
clone size: NA; J gene: TRBJ1-1; V gene: TRBV11-2; D gene: NA; CDR3 DNA: TGTGCCAACCCTCCCCCCTATAACACTGAAGCTTTCTTT; CDR3 protein: CANPPPYNTEAFF
clone size: NA; J gene: TRBJ2-1; V gene: TRBV5-1; D gene: TRBD2; CDR3 DNA: TGCGCCAGCAGCCCAATAGCGGGGGGGCCCATTGAGCAGTTCTTC; CDR3 protein: CASSPIAGGPIEQFF
clone size: NA; J gene: TRBJ2-7; V gene: TRBV19; D gene: NA; CDR3 DNA: TGTGCCAGTAGTATAGATCGAGGCTACGAGCAGTACTTC; CDR3 protein: CASSIDRGYEQYF
clone size: NA; J gene: TRBJ2-7; V gene: TRBV15; D gene: TRBD1; CDR3 DNA: TGTGCCACCACCATGGGACAGGGGGTCTACGAGCAGTACTTC; CDR3 protein: CATTMGQGVYEQYF
clone size: NA; J gene: TRBJ2-7; V gene: TRBV27; D gene: TRBD1; CDR3 DNA: TGTGCCAGCAGTCACCGGGACAGTACCTACGAGCAGTACTTC; CDR3 protein: CASSHRDSTYEQYF
clone size: NA; J gene: TRBJ2-1; V gene: TRBV5-1; D gene: TRBD2; CDR3 DNA: TGCGCCAGCAGCTTGGAGAGCGGGGGATTCGATGAGCAGTTCTTC; CDR3 protein: CASSLESGGFDEQFF
clone size: NA; J gene: TRBJ1-6; V gene: TRBV3-1/TRBV3-2; D gene: NA; CDR3 DNA: TGTGCCAGCAGCCAAGGGACAGAGGGTTCACCCCTCCACTTT; CDR3 protein: CASSQGTEGSPLHF
clone size: NA; J gene: TRBJ1-6; V gene: TRBV19; D gene: TRBD1; CDR3 DNA: TGTGCCAGTAGTCTTAGGACAGGGGTCGATTCACCCCTCCACTTT; CDR3 protein: CASSLRTGVDSPLHF
clone size: once; J gene: TRBJ2-7; V gene: TRBV19; D gene: TRBD1; CDR3 DNA: TGTGCCAGTAGTGGACAGGGGGCGCGGTACGAGCAGTACTTC; CDR3 protein: CASSGQGARYEQYF
clone size: NA; J gene: TRBJ2-5; V gene: TRBV12-3/TRBV12-4; D gene: NA; CDR3 DNA: TGTGCCAGCAGGTACAGGGTTCAAGAGACCCAGTACTTC; CDR3 protein: CASRYRVQETQYF
clone size: NA; J gene: TRBJ1-5; V gene: TRBV27; D gene: TRBD1; CDR3 DNA: TGTGCCAGCAGGGGACAGGGTTATCAGCCCCAGCATTTT; CDR3 protein: CASRGQGYQPQHF
clone size: few; J gene: TRBJ2-7; V gene: TRBV10-1; D gene: NA; CDR3 DNA: TGCGCCAGCAGTGAGGCGTTGGGGGGCTCCTACGAGCAGTACTTC; CDR3 protein: CASSEALGGSYEQYF
clone size: NA; J gene: TRBJ2-3; V gene: TRBV2; D gene: TRBD2; CDR3 DNA: TGTGCCAGCAGTCAGTACGGGGGAGGGACAGATACGCAGTATTTT; CDR3 protein: CASSQYGGGTDTQYF
clone size: once; J gene: TRBJ2-2; V gene: TRBV28; D gene: TRBD2; CDR3 DNA: TGTGCCAGCAGTTTTGGGACTAGCGTCACCGGGGAGCTGTTTTTT; CDR3 protein: CASSFGTSVTGELFF
clone size: NA; J gene: TRBJ2-2; V gene: TRBV19; D gene: NA; CDR3 DNA: TGTGCCAGTAGTATAGGCCCGACAGCCACCGGGGAGCTGTTTTTT; CDR3 protein: CASSIGPTATGELFF
clone size: NA; J gene: TRBJ2-3; V gene: TRBV5-4; D gene: TRBD2; CDR3 DNA: TGTGCCAGCAGCTCCCCAGCGGGGCCCTTTGATACGCAGTATTTT; CDR3 protein: CASSSPAGPFDTQYF
clone size: NA; J gene: TRBJ2-7; V gene: TRBV5-8; D gene: TRBD1; CDR3 DNA: TGTGCCAGCAGCTCACGGGACAGCTACGAGCAGTACTTC; CDR3 protein: CASSSRDSYEQYF